One and the same sample provided the 21 T cell receptor beta chains below, sequenced in a study of T cell responses to AZD1222 COVID-19 vaccine (dated by TCRdb to 2020 to 2023). To prepare the library, the immunoSEQ multiplex PCR assay was applied. In its TCRdb copy, this immuneACCESS table keeps in-frame sequences only and misses some clones. Where compared with another copy, unresolved V genes explain less than half of these, and the others have no known cause. Here the sample has fewer than 150,000 clones; under 95% occur a single time. 4% to 6% of the sample is held by the ten biggest clonotypes. What this sample's time point label stands for: about 28 days (+/-7) after the second vaccine dose. The sequencing here drew on peripheral blood, taken 28 days after the second AZD1222 dose. These receptors came from an adult who received the AZD1222 COVID-19 vaccine.

The V call is TRBV23-1, the J call TRBJ2-7; 10 bases are shared with TRBD1. TRBV23-1 is designated an ORF whose function remains uncertain. The CDR3 totals 14 residues. J gave up 5 bases and V 4 bases, and 5 bases lay outside the gene matches. Written as DNA, the CDR3 is TGCGCCAGCAGTCCTCCGGGACAGGGGAACGAGCAGTACTTC. Translated: CASSPPGQGNEQYF.

This clone has only one observation. This rearrangement joins TRBV9 to TRBJ2-3; 9 bases align to TRBD1. Per germline, CDR1 SGDLS and CDR2 YYNGEE. This CDR3 spans 16 amino acids. V was clipped by 0 bases and J by 3 bases; unmatched bases: 5. The CDR3 spells CASSVGPDRGTDTQYF. The CDR3 DNA reads TGTGCCAGCAGCGTAGGCCCCGACAGGGGGACAGATACGCAGTATTTT.

The chain joins TRBV30 to TRBJ1-2, with 12 bases matching TRBD1. The CDR3 is 15 amino acids. Germline V CDR1 and CDR2: GTSNPN, SVGIG (reference sequence). V gave up 4 bases and J gave up 5 bases; unmatched junction bases: 8. CDR3 residues: CAWTGQGATRYGYTF. The CDR3 nucleotides read TGTGCCTGGACGGGACAGGGGGCCACGCGGTATGGCTACACCTTC.

The CDR3 region is CASSYSRGNEQFF. CDR3 sequence (DNA): TGTGCCAGCAGTTACTCGCGGGGGAATGAGCAGTTCTTC. This chain connects TRBV6-2 or TRBV6-3 to TRBJ2-1, with 7 bases identical to TRBD2. V trimming: 0 bases; J trimming: 7 bases; junction bases outside the gene matches: 0. CDR1 and CDR2 from the germline V gene are MNHEY and SVGEGT. This CDR3 is built from 13 residues.

V and J are TRBV24-1 and TRBJ1-2; D may be TRBD1 (5 bases). Trimming removed 3 bases at V and 8 bases at J, with 15 bases between. The CDR3 is 14 amino acids. Germline V gene sequence: CDR1 KGHDR, CDR2 SFDVKD. The CDR3 region is CATSDDRQSAGYTF. CDR3 DNA sequence: TGTGCCACCAGTGATGACCGACAGTCTGCGGGCTACACCTTC.

V gene TRBV19 combines with J gene TRBJ1-2; tentatively, D is TRBD1 (5 bases). CDR1 LNHDA and CDR2 SQIVND come from the germline V gene (reference sequence). V shed 9 bases and J shed 5 bases, with 10 bases lying between them. The CDR3 extends over 11 amino acids. In DNA, the CDR3 is TGTGCCAGCTTGACAGATTATGGCTACACCTTC. Its translation: CASLTDYGYTF.

This clone was counted once. The gene calls are TRBV12-3 or TRBV12-4 and TRBJ2-3, with 9 bases aligning to TRBD2. The CDR3 loop spans 12 amino acids. Trimming removed 11 bases from V and 5 bases from J; junction bases left unmatched: 5. The CDR3 region has the DNA TGTGCCCTTAGACTAGCGGAAGATACGCAGTATTTT. This gives the protein CALRLAEDTQYF.

The chain joins TRBV3-1 (or the pseudogene TRBV3-2) to TRBJ1-5; D is possibly TRBD1 (6 bases). With 2 bases removed from V and 2 bases from J, the gap between germline ends came to 16 bases. Germline CDR1 LGHDT, CDR2 YNNKEL (reference sequence). CDR3 length equals 17 residues. The CDR3 loop is CASSQTQGLYGNQPQHF. CDR3 nucleotide sequence: TGTGCCAGCAGCCAAACACAGGGCCTTTATGGCAATCAGCCCCAGCATTTT.

The rearrangement links TRBV2 to TRBJ2-1; D gene ambiguous. In germline, CDR1 is SNHLY, CDR2 FYNNEI. V was trimmed by 6 bases and J by 7 bases, leaving 7 bases between them. The CDR3 extends over 11 amino acids. The CDR3 loop is CASRVVNEQFF. In nucleotides, the CDR3 is TGTGCCAGCAGGGTAGTAAATGAGCAGTTCTTC. The full variable domain, with the rest looked up from reference TRBV2 and TRBJ2-1, is EPEVTQTPSHQVTQMGQEVILRCVPISNHLYFYWYRQILGQKVEFLVSFYNNEISEKSEIFDDQFSVERPDGSNFTLKIRSTKLEDSAMYFCASRVVNEQFFGPGTRLTVL.

The gene calls are TRBV13 and TRBJ2-1; D assignment may be TRBD1 or TRBD2 (5 bases each). The CDR3 runs 16 residues. Germline CDR1 reads PRHDT; CDR2 reads FYEKMQ (reference sequence). Trimming removed 5 bases at V and 12 bases at J, with 26 bases between. CDR3 in DNA: TGTGCCAGCAGCAGAGGGGCCAGTTCCTCTACAATGAGGCAGTTCTTC. Its protein is CASSRGASSSTMRQFF.

The chain employs TRBV7-8 and TRBJ1-5, with D possibly TRBD1 on 5 matching bases. V lost 5 bases and J 3 bases, leaving 11 bases between the germline ends. This CDR3 spans 14 amino acids. Germline V gene data show CDR1 as SGHVS and CDR2 as FQNEAQ. The CDR3 nucleotides read TGTGCCAGCAGCCTACAGGAGAACAATCAGCCCCAGCATTTT. Protein: CASSLQENNQPQHF.

The chain joins TRBV19 to TRBJ2-7; 12 bases map to TRBD2. The trim removed 6 bases at V and 7 bases at J, leaving 7 bases unmatched. Germline V gene sequence: CDR1 LNHDA, CDR2 SQIVND (reference sequence). The CDR3 extends over 14 amino acids. CDR3 in DNA: TGTGCCAGTAGCCAACTAGCGGGAGGTGGTGAGCAGTACTTC. This sequence encodes CASSQLAGGGEQYF.

V usage is TRBV5-8 and J usage is TRBJ1-6, with 10 bases aligning to TRBD1. Trimming took 0 bases from V and 11 from J; bases not matched to a gene: 5. Germline V CDR1 and CDR2: SGHTS, YDEGEE. This CDR3 is built from 15 residues. CDR3 protein: CASSLAGQGWTPLHF. The CDR3 DNA reads TGTGCCAGCAGCTTGGCGGGACAGGGGTGGACACCCCTCCACTTT.

The chain is built from TRBV5-4 and TRBJ1-1; D is unclear. The V end was cut by 4 bases, the J end by 1 base, with 5 bases between. CDR1 is SGHNT, CDR2 YYREEE, per germline (reference sequence). The CDR3 spans 12 residues. The CDR3 region is CASSNRNTEAFF. The CDR3 region has the DNA TGTGCCAGCAGCAACAGGAACACTGAAGCTTTCTTT.

This clone was observed a handful of times. The chain links TRBV27 to TRBJ1-2; 11 nucleotides match TRBD1. CDR3 length equals 14 residues. Germline V gene lookup returns CDR1 MNHEY and CDR2 SMNVEV (reference sequence). V shed 4 bases, J shed 3 bases, and the junction held 1 base outside the gene matches. The DNA of the CDR3 is TGTGCCAGCAGTTGGACAGGGGGCGACTATGGCTACACCTTC. Its translation is CASSWTGGDYGYTF.

This chain joins TRBV3-1 (or the pseudogene TRBV3-2) and TRBJ2-7; D remains unclear. The length of the CDR3 is 15 residues. V shed 1 base and J shed 1 base, with 11 bases lying between them. Germline CDR1 and CDR2: LGHDT and YNNKEL (reference sequence). CDR3 DNA: TGTGCCAGCAGCCAAGGCTTCCCCGCGTCCTACGAGCAGTACTTC. This translates into CASSQGFPASYEQYF.

This clone was picked up one time. The chain is built from TRBV20-1 and TRBJ2-5; D not certain. The CDR3 has 11 residues. Per germline, CDR1 DFQATT and CDR2 SNEGSKA (reference sequence). V was trimmed by 6 bases and J by 4 bases, leaving 9 bases between them. CDR3 protein: CSAPILETQYF. The CDR3 DNA reads as TGCAGTGCCCCAATCCTAGAGACCCAGTACTTC.

The chain links TRBV19 to TRBJ1-2; D is undetermined. From germline, CDR1 is LNHDA and CDR2 SQIVND (reference sequence). The CDR3 sequence is 14 residues long. V was shortened by 3 bases and J by 4 bases, with 12 bases between the two germline ends. CDR3 bases: TGTGCCAGTAGTATCAGTCCAGTTTCCTATGGCTACACCTTC. Translation: CASSISPVSYGYTF.

V gene TRBV18 combines with J gene TRBJ2-7; 9 positions agree with TRBD1. The CDR3 is made up of 13 amino acids. Germline CDR1 KGHSH, CDR2 LQKENI. V was clipped by 5 bases and J by 6 bases; unmatched bases: 5. The CDR3 spells CASSSDRGAEQYF. The CDR3, as DNA: TGTGCCAGCTCATCGGACAGGGGCGCCGAGCAGTACTTC.

The chain links TRBV7-2 to TRBJ2-7, with 8 bases lining up with TRBD2. The germline gives CDR1 SGHTA, CDR2 FQGNSA. The trim removed 3 bases at V and 0 bases at J, leaving 7 bases unmatched. The CDR3 extends over 16 amino acids. CDR3 coding DNA: TGTGCCAGCAGCTTCCGGGGGGGTCTAAGCTCCTACGAGCAGTACTTC. As protein: CASSFRGGLSSYEQYF.

This clone occurred once. V usage is TRBV7-3 and J usage is TRBJ2-2; perhaps TRBD1 as D (5 bases). Trimming cost V 0 bases and J 6 bases, with 5 bases left between them. Germline CDR1 reads SGHTA; CDR2 reads FQGTGA. The CDR3 length is 13 residues. The CDR3: CASSLTGPGELFF. DNA of the CDR3: TGTGCCAGCAGCTTAACGGGGCCCGGGGAGCTGTTTTTT.